These 17 T cell receptor beta chains originate from one sample sequenced in a study of beta chain features in type 1 diabetes. Expressed TCRB transcripts were sequenced because the isolated RNA had all been reverse transcribed beforehand. Generated by immunoSEQ multiplex PCR, the TCRdb table keeps only in-frame clones and is missing some. The sample has under 250,000 clones, roughly 13% seen once. The sequenced sample was naive CD4+ T cells from blood. The receptors were sampled from a woman aged 40 to 50 in good health.

In this sample, this clone turned up a few times. The rearrangement joins TRBV5-4 to TRBJ2-7; D call uncertain. The CDR3 loop spans 13 amino acids. V shed 0 bases and J shed 6 bases, with 10 bases lying between them. Germline CDR1 reads SGHNT; CDR2 reads YYREEE (reference sequence). The DNA of the CDR3 is TGTGCCAGCAGCTTGGCGTTATATCGCGAGCAGTACTTC. Amino acid sequence: CASSLALYREQYF.

J is TRBJ2-5 and V is TRBV11-2, with TRBD2 matching 13 bases. This CDR3 has 13 amino acids. Per the germline V gene, CDR1 is SGHAT and CDR2 is FQNNGV. The CDR3 DNA reads TGTGCGAGAGGACTAGCGGGGGACCGGACCCAGTACTTC. This translates into CARGLAGDRTQYF.

The rearrangement uses TRBV11-2 and TRBJ2-7; the D gene is possibly TRBD2 (7 bases). V gave up 5 bases and J gave up 4 bases, with 21 bases separating them. The CDR3 has 16 residues. Germline V gives CDR1 SGHAT, CDR2 FQNNGV. CDR3 bases: TGTGCCAGCAGCGAGGGGACTCGGGGGGCGCGGTACGAGCAGTACTTC. Its protein is CASSEGTRGARYEQYF.

This clone has a handful of counts. This sequence joins TRBV7-2 and TRBJ1-1; D possibly corresponds to TRBD1 (6 bases). CDR3 length: 14 residues. Germline-derived CDR1 and CDR2 are SGHTA and FQGNSA. Trimming stripped 4 bases from V and 4 bases from J, with 13 bases between. The DNA of the CDR3 is TGTGCCAGCAGCTCGACAGGATTGGTCACTGAAGCTTTCTTT. It specifies CASSSTGLVTEAFF.

This clone was observed a handful of times. The chain links TRBV10-3 to TRBJ2-3, with D uncertain. The germline gives CDR1 ENHRY, CDR2 SYGVKD. V was shortened by 4 bases and J by 0 bases, with 8 bases between the two germline ends. This CDR3 region has 14 residues. This CDR3 is CAISGILSTDTQYF. Written as DNA, the CDR3 is TGTGCCATCAGTGGAATCCTAAGCACAGATACGCAGTATTTT.

This sequence joins TRBV7-2 and TRBJ2-3, with TRBD2 matching 10 bases. In germline, CDR1 is SGHTA, CDR2 FQGNSA. J was trimmed by 5 bases and V by 5 bases; bases with no gene match: 10. This CDR3 region has 16 residues. CDR3 region: CASSPQSGGVVDTQYF. CDR3 bases: TGTGCCAGCAGCCCACAGAGCGGGGGGGTCGTAGATACGCAGTATTTT.

This clone was observed a handful of times. V and J are TRBV5-1 and TRBJ2-2; D unclear. Deletions cut 0 bases from V and 0 bases from J, with 9 bases between. Germline loops: CDR1 SGHRS, CDR2 YFSETQ. CDR3 length equals 16 residues. The CDR3 nucleotides are TGCGCCAGCAGCTTGGAAGTAGCAGCGAACACCGGGGAGCTGTTTTTT. Its protein is CASSLEVAANTGELFF.

The gene calls are TRBV5-6 and TRBJ2-1; the D is unclear. Between the trimmed V and J ends, which lost 5 bases and 9 bases, there was a span of 9 bases. CDR1 SGHDT and CDR2 YYEEEE come from the germline V gene. The CDR3 has 11 residues. The CDR3 coding sequence is TGTGCCAGCAGTCGGAGCAGTGAGCAGTTCTTC. It specifies CASSRSSEQFF.

This clone was detected only a few times. The genes are TRBV7-9 and TRBJ2-1, with 9 bases that match TRBD1. There are 14 residues in the CDR3. J gave up 13 bases and V 3 bases, and 10 bases lay outside the gene matches. CDR1 SEHNR and CDR2 FQNEAQ come from the germline V gene (reference sequence). Written as DNA, the CDR3 is TGTGCCAGCAGCTTTTTCTCGGGACAGGGTAGACAGTTCTTC. This gives the protein CASSFFSGQGRQFF.

The chain recombines TRBV6-6 with TRBJ2-1; TRBD1 agrees at 7 bases. The CDR3 is 14 residues long. J lost 7 bases, V lost 2 bases, and 5 bases had no gene match. The germline CDR1 and CDR2 sequences are MNHNY and SVGAGI (reference sequence). CDR3 DNA: TGTGCCAGCAGTTACCCCGGGACAGTTAATGAGCAGTTCTTC. Encoded protein: CASSYPGTVNEQFF.

The sample holds a few counts of this clone. CDR3 in DNA: TGTGCCAGCAGCTTAGTGGTGGGAGGTAGCTCAGATACGCAGTATTTT. Protein product: CASSLVVGGSSDTQYF. The rearrangement links TRBV7-2 to TRBJ2-3; D might be TRBD2 (6 bases). Per germline, CDR1 SGHTA and CDR2 FQGNSA. V lost 1 base, J lost 4 bases, and 15 bases lay in between. This CDR3 is built from 16 residues.

The rearrangement uses TRBV4-1 and TRBJ2-7; TRBD2 matches 10 bases. V lost 0 bases, J lost 3 bases, and 8 bases stayed unmatched. Germline loops: CDR1 MGHRA, CDR2 YSYEKL. The CDR3 loop spans 17 amino acids. The CDR3 spells CASSQESASGGIYEQYF. CDR3 coding DNA: TGCGCCAGCAGCCAAGAGTCCGCTAGCGGGGGAATCTACGAGCAGTACTTC.

This clone came up a few times. The V call is TRBV29-1, the J call TRBJ2-1, with 11 bases aligning to TRBD2. V lost 1 base to trimming and J lost 7 bases; unmatched junction nucleotides: 0. The CDR3 runs 13 residues. Germline values: CDR1 SQVTM, CDR2 ANQGSEA. CDR3 amino acids: CSVEGLAGNEQFF. As DNA, the CDR3 is TGCAGCGTTGAAGGACTAGCGGGAAATGAGCAGTTCTTC.

There are a few counts of this clone. The genes are TRBV19 and TRBJ1-5; D unresolved. Germline CDR1 and CDR2: LNHDA and SQIVND (reference sequence). The CDR3 contains 18 residues. V lost 3 bases, J lost 0 bases, and 18 bases lay in between. The CDR3 protein is CASSMFWQRPNSNQPQHF. In nucleotides, the CDR3 is TGTGCCAGTAGTATGTTTTGGCAGAGGCCCAATAGCAATCAGCCCCAGCATTTT.

This clone was observed a few times. The chain joins TRBV19 to TRBJ2-3; D uncertain. Trimming took off 7 bases at V and 3 bases at J, with 11 bases between the two ends. Looked up from germline, CDR1 is LNHDA and CDR2 is SQIVND (reference sequence). CDR3 length equals 13 residues. CDR3 sequence reads: CASKARATDTQYF. Here the CDR3 DNA reads TGTGCCAGTAAGGCCAGAGCGACAGATACGCAGTATTTT.

This clone was recorded a few times. The rearrangement joins TRBV28 to TRBJ2-7, with 8 bases aligning to TRBD1. The junction had 6 bases not matched to a gene; V was cut back by 7 bases and J by 1 base. The CDR3 has 14 residues. Germline CDR1 MDHEN, CDR2 SYDVKM. The CDR3 reads CASTRGPGSYEQYF. CDR3 DNA: TGTGCCAGCACCAGGGGGCCAGGGTCCTACGAGCAGTACTTC.

The chain recombines TRBV7-7 with TRBJ2-1; TRBD2 agrees at 12 bases. CDR1 SSHAT and CDR2 FNYEAQ come from the germline V gene (reference sequence). The CDR3 loop spans 16 amino acids. With 5 bases clipped from V and 7 bases from J, the junction kept 9 bases outside the gene matches. CDR3 sequence reads: CASSQTLAGGINEQFF. CDR3 coding DNA: TGTGCCAGCAGCCAGACACTAGCGGGGGGTATAAATGAGCAGTTCTTC. Based on the CDR3 plus reference TRBV7-7 and TRBJ2-1, the full variable domain is GAGVSQSPRYKVTKRGQDVTLRCDPISSHATLYWYQQALGQGPEFLTYFNYEAQPDKSGLPSDRFSAERPEGSISTLTIQRTEQRDSAMYRCASSQTLAGGINEQFFGPGTRLTVL.